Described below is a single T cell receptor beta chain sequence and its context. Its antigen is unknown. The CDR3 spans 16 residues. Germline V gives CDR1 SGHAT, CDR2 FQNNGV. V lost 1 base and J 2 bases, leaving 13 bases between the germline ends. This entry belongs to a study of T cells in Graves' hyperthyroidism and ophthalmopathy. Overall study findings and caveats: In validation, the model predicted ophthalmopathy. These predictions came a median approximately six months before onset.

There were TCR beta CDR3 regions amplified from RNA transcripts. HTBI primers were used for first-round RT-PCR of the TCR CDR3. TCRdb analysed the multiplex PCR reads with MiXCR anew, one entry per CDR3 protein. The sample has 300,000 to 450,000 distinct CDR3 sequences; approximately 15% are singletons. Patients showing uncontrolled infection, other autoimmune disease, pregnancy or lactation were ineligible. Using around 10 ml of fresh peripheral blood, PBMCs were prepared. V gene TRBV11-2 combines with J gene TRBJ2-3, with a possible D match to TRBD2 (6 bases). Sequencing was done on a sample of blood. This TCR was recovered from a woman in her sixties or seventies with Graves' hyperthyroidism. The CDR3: CASSLARTTDTDTQYF. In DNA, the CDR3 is TGTGCCAGCAGCTTAGCTAGGACTACCGACACAGATACGCAGTATTTT.